This T cell receptor (beta chain) was found in a study of shared clonotypes between healthy human individuals (dated by TCRdb to 2018 to 2021). Regarding the complete study: Two women and a few men aged 18 to 49 years were included in the cohort. For each donor, three plates each were used for CD4 naive and CD4 memory, two plates were used for CD8 naive, and one plate was used for CD8 memory. The study deeply sequenced blood TCR repertoires of five healthy adults to estimate repertoire size and the extent of clonotype sharing between individuals. Different laboratories and diverse techniques were used to prepare libraries and sequence TCR repertoires, to increase sequencing depth and limit assay-specific biases. Between about 0.9 and 9 billion PBMCs per donor were obtained by leukapheresis.

The CDR3 covers 15 residues, taking in both the cysteine and the phenylalanine. Only the CDR3 part of the read is kept: 45 bases, read in frame from the first base. The junction shows trimming of 5 bases on V and 1 base on J, and the gene matches do not reach 7 bases of it. CDR1 and CDR2 (SQVTM, ANQGSEA) derive from the germline V gene. Using the deep immunoSEQ assay, multiplex PCR amplified TCR CDR3 regions from genomic DNA. Extracted genomic DNA from each cell subset was spread evenly across all wells of several immunoSEQ 96-well plates, with each plate serving as a replicate. For sorted subsets, 200 to 250 ng of genomic DNA, equivalent to around 31,000 T cell genomes, went into each replicate PCR. The purified libraries were quantified using a Qubit 3.0 fluorometer, sized with a Bioanalyzer 2100, and then quantified again using the KAPA Library Quantification kit. Every immunoSEQ 96-well plate was sequenced on a separate single-read 150-cycle Illumina NextSeq 550 flow cell. On the study's bioinformatics: The immunoSEQ output contained only junctional sequences without quality scores, so filtering could not match that applied to full-length reads. Sequences were annotated with PyIR, a Python wrapper for IgBLAST v1.9, and V/J genes and CDR3 were assigned using IMGT germline references. Reads with weak V/J assignments (E-value above 1e-6), missing CDR3, stop codons, out-of-frame junctions, or ambiguous translated residues were removed. V3J clonotypes were defined as sequences sharing the same inferred V gene, J gene, and CDR3 amino acid sequence. Percentage overlap between repertoires was computed as shared unique clonotypes divided by the size of the smaller repertoire. RTK rarefaction, the Chao1 estimator, and Recon v2.1 estimates of unobserved clonotypes were used to assess repertoire richness. Generation probabilities for all TCRbeta clonotypes obtained by the gDNA method from four donors were computed using OLGA. The source is immuneACCESS, and TCRdb retained only in-frame sequences with V and J called. Part of the clones is not carried over; for the studies checked, unresolved V genes explain less than half of this, and the remainder is unexplained. V, J and clone size are those of that table, while D and trimming were read from the DNA. Present in this sample are hundreds of thousands of clones, about 92% of which were seen just once. The leading ten clones occupy 20% to 30% of the sample.

The investigation overall reported the following: Sharing across several donors was observed for roughly 5% of naive CD4, around 3.5% of naive CD8, 2.3% of memory CD4, and roughly 0.4% of memory CD8 clonotypes. Sampling was restricted to blood, and TCR repertoires in tissues likely differ from the TCR repertoires found in blood. Naive subsets generally had larger estimated clonotype richness than memory subsets did. Pairwise subsampling indicated that sequencing depth was expected to affect the degree of clonotype sharing among donors. Even with the large sequencing depth, rarefaction of the sorted-subset datasets indicated that sequencing was incomplete. Compared with non-shared clonotypes, clonotypes shared by all four sorted-subset donors had higher generation probabilities. The genetic and exposure-history diversity represented was limited by the small number of donors.

About this clone itself: The antigen it recognizes is unknown. Within one base of it there is no much larger clone, and no base qualities were kept.

For the CD8 naive samples, CD45RO-negative cells were positively selected for CCR7, yielding a CD45RA+CCR7+ population from which TemRA cells were excluded. Healthy HIV-negative adults with no recently reported acute infections or vaccinations were included as donors. Every donor was a Caucasian adult living in Nashville, Tennessee, USA. Blood was collected by leukapheresis, and PBMCs were isolated by Ficoll-Histopaque density gradient centrifugation and then cryopreserved in liquid nitrogen vapor phase. Analytical flow cytometry was used to check the purity and quantity of each magnetically sorted T cell population. From each sorted fraction, genomic DNA was isolated and quantified by UV absorbance on a Nanodrop 2000c.

The chain is made from TRBV29-1 and TRBJ2-1; a stretch of 8 junction bases matches TRBD1. The source material was naive CD8+ T cells sorted from blood. The cell subset or site label for this specimen denotes: CD45RA+CCR7+. This TCR was recovered from a man under 40 in good health. The CDR3 here reads CSVRGTGLSYNEQFF. The DNA sequence is given as TGCAGCGTTAGAGGGACAGGCCTTTCCTACAATGAGCAGTTCTTC.